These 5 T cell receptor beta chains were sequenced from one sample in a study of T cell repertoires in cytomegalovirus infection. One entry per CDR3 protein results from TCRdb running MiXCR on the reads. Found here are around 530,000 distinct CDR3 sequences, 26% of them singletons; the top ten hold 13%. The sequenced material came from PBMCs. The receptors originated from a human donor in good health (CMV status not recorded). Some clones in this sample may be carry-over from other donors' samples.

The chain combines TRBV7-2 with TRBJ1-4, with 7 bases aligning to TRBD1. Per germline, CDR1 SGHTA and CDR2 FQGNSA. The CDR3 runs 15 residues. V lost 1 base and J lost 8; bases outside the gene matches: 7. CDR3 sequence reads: CASSLGGGQFEKLFF. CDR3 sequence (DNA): TGTGCCAGCAGCTTAGGCGGGGGACAGTTCGAAAAACTGTTTTTT.

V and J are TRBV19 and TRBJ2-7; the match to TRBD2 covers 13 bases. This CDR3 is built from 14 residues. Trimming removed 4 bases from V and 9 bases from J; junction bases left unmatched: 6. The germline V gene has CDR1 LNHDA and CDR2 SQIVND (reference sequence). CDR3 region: CASSSTSGRAAQYV. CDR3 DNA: TGTGCCAGTAGTAGTACTAGCGGGAGGGCCGCGCAGTACGTC.

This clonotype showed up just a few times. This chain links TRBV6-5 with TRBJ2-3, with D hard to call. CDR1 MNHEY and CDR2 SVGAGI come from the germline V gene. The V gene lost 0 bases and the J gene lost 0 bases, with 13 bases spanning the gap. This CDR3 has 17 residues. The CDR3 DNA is TGTGCCAGCAGTTACTCAGTGGAAGGGCCTAGCACAGATACGCAGTATTTT. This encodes CASSYSVEGPSTDTQYF.

CDR3 DNA: TGTGCCAGCAGTTTATACCCAGGGGGGTCCGCCCAGCCCCAGCATTTT. Residues: CASSLYPGGSAQPQHF. V and J are TRBV28 and TRBJ1-5, with 7 bases fitting TRBD1. Per germline, CDR1 MDHEN and CDR2 SYDVKM. J lost 7 bases, V lost 1 base, and 10 bases had no gene match. This CDR3 comprises 16 residues.

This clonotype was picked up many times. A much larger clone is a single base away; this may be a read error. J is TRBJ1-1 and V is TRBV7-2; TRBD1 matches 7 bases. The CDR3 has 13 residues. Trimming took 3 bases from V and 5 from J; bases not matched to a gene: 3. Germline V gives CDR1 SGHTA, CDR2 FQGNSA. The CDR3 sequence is CASSLTGKTEAFF. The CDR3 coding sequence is TGTGCCAGCAGCTTGACAGGGAAGACTGAAGCTTTCTTT.